The clone carrying this T cell receptor beta chain was found many times. This record comes from a study of early T cells in non-severe SARS-CoV-2 infection. Germline CDR1 SEHNR, CDR2 FQNEAQ (reference sequence). V was clipped by 1 base and J by 15 bases, with 19 bases between them. The CDR3 loop spans 14 amino acids. In TCRdb, the 5' RACE reads were re-called with MiXCR into one record per CDR3 protein. Of around 44,000 distinct CDR3 sequences listed, around 10% were seen once; the top ten hold about 8.6%. Sequencing used whole blood. The chain recombines TRBV7-9 with TRBJ2-4; no firm D call. This receptor was identified in an adult who was a healthcare worker with PCR-confirmed SARS-CoV-2 infection or an uninfected control (not recorded which). The CDR3 nucleotides are TGTGCCAGCAGCTTAGTCCAGGCTGACCCCAGTCGGTACTTC. This gives the protein CASSLVQADPSRYF.